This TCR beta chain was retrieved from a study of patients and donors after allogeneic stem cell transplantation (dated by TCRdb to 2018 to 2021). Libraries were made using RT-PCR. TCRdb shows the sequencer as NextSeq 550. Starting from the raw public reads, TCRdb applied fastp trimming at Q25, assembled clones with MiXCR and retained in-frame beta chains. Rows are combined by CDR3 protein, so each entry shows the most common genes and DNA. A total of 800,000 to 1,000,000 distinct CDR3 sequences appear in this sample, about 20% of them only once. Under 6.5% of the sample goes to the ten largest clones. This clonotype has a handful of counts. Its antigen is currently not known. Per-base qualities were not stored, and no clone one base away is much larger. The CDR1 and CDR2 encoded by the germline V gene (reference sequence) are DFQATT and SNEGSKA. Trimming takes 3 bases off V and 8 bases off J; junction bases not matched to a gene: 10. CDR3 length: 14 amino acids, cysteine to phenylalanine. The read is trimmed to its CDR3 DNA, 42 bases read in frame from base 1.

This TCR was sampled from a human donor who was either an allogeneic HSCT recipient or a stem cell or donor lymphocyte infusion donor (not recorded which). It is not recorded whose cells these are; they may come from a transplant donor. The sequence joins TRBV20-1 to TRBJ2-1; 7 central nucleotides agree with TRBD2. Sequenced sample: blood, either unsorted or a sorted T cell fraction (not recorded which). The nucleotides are TGCAGTGCTAGGCGGCTAGCGGAGATCGATGAGCAGTTCTTC. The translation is CSARRLAEIDEQFF.